Following are 18 T cell receptor beta chains from one sample sequenced in a study of blood T cells in healthy people across ages. Using a J-beta primer mix together with a sample-barcoded 5' primer, a second PCR was run for about 7 to 12 cycles. Each CDR3 protein is one row after TCRdb ran MiXCR on the 5' RACE reads. The data show 1.4 million to 1.5 million distinct CDR3 sequences, roughly 40% seen once. Sequencing used blood. These TCRs come from a woman between 18 and 29 years old in good health.

This clonotype occurred a few times. The CDR3 region is CSATSDSLYNEQFF. CDR3 nucleotides: TGCAGTGCTACAAGTGACTCCCTCTACAATGAGCAGTTCTTC. The chain has TRBV20-1 and TRBJ2-1, with D hard to call. From germline, CDR1 is DFQATT and CDR2 SNEGSKA (reference sequence). This CDR3 spans 14 amino acids. V shed 4 bases and J shed 3 bases, with 13 bases lying between them.

The chain has TRBV7-9 and TRBJ1-6, with D possibly being TRBD1 (6 bases). With 2 bases removed from V and 10 bases from J, the gap between germline ends came to 9 bases. Germline lookup yields CDR1 SEHNR and CDR2 FQNEAQ (reference sequence). This CDR3 spans 13 amino acids. The DNA for the CDR3 is TGTGCCAGCAGCTTACCAGGGGCCTCACCCCTCCACTTT. Translation: CASSLPGASPLHF. The full variable domain, in which reference TRBV7-9 and TRBJ1-6 provide the parts outside the CDR3, is DTGVSQNPRHKITKRGQNVTFRCDPISEHNRLYWYRQTLGQGPEFLTYFQNEAQLEKSRLLSDRFSAERPKGSFSTLEIQRTEQGDSAMYLCASSLPGASPLHFGNGTRLTVT.

This clonotype came up once. This chain uses TRBV20-1 with TRBJ2-2; a possible D gene is TRBD1 (6 bases). With 6 bases removed from V and 4 bases from J, the gap between germline ends came to 18 bases. Germline values: CDR1 DFQATT, CDR2 SNEGSKA (reference sequence). The CDR3 runs to 15 residues. CDR3 in DNA: TGCAGTGCGACGAACAGGGAAAAGGGCACCGGGGAGCTGTTTTTT. This codes for CSATNREKGTGELFF.

This clonotype appeared a few times. V usage is TRBV10-3 and J usage is TRBJ2-3; 10 nucleotides match TRBD2. Germline-derived CDR1 and CDR2 are ENHRY and SYGVKD. CDR3 length equals 17 residues. V dropped 2 bases and J dropped 2; count of bases not matched to a gene: 7. In nucleotides, the CDR3 is TGTGCCATCAGTGAGGGGGCTAGCGGGAGCCCCACAGATACGCAGTATTTT. Its translation is CAISEGASGSPTDTQYF.

This chain links TRBV6-5 with TRBJ1-2, with D possibly being TRBD1 (5 bases). V shed 0 bases and J shed 4 bases, with 12 bases lying between them. CDR1 is MNHEY, CDR2 SVGAGI, per germline. This CDR3 spans 15 amino acids. The DNA for the CDR3 is TGTGCCAGCAGTTACTCGACTATGGGGGTCTATGGCTACACCTTC. The encoded protein is CASSYSTMGVYGYTF.

Only a few counts were recorded for this clonotype. The J gene is TRBJ2-1, the V gene TRBV7-9; TRBD2 matches at 7 bases. Losses at the gene ends were 7 bases for V and 3 bases for J; bases not matched to a gene: 3. This CDR3 comprises 13 residues. Per the germline V gene, CDR1 is SEHNR and CDR2 is FQNEAQ (reference sequence). The CDR3 sequence is CASNGGNYNEQFF. CDR3 nucleotides: TGTGCCAGCAACGGGGGGAACTACAATGAGCAGTTCTTC.

The gene calls are TRBV20-1 and TRBJ1-1; D perhaps matches TRBD1 (5 bases). With 6 bases removed from V and 8 bases from J, the gap between germline ends came to 13 bases. The CDR3 has 11 residues. CDR1 and CDR2 (germline): DFQATT, SNEGSKA (reference sequence). CDR3 loop: CSATAGPEAFF. The CDR3 DNA follows: TGCAGTGCCACCGCAGGGCCGGAAGCTTTCTTT.

J is TRBJ2-7 and V is TRBV2; tentatively, D is TRBD2 (5 bases). The CDR3 is made up of 12 amino acids. Germline loops: CDR1 SNHLY, CDR2 FYNNEI. Trimming shortened V by 9 bases and J by 3 bases, and 12 bases separated the two germline ends. For the CDR3, the DNA is TGTGCCAGTCAGCGGATCCGCTACGAGCAGTACTTC. Its protein is CASQRIRYEQYF. The full variable domain, with the rest looked up from reference TRBV2 and TRBJ2-7, is EPEVTQTPSHQVTQMGQEVILRCVPISNHLYFYWYRQILGQKVEFLVSFYNNEISEKSEIFDDQFSVERPDGSNFTLKIRSTKLEDSAMYFCASQRIRYEQYFGPGTRLTVT.

The chain has TRBV27 and TRBJ1-1; tentatively, D is TRBD1 (6 bases). CDR1 is MNHEY, CDR2 SMNVEV, per germline (reference sequence). The CDR3 is made up of 14 amino acids. The germline V and J ends were trimmed by 6 bases and 6 bases, with 17 bases remaining between them. CDR3 loop: CASRPKGGSPEAFF. CDR3 nucleotides: TGTGCCAGCAGGCCGAAGGGGGGCTCCCCTGAAGCTTTCTTT.

The chain uses TRBV4-1 and TRBJ1-1; D is uncertain. V lost 0 bases and J lost 0, with 11 bases in between. Germline values: CDR1 MGHRA, CDR2 YSYEKL. The CDR3 spans 16 residues. CDR3 loop: CASSQDGALMNTEAFF. The CDR3 nucleotides are TGCGCCAGCAGCCAAGACGGTGCGTTGATGAACACTGAAGCTTTCTTT.

The chain couples TRBV2 to TRBJ2-5, with 12 bases that match TRBD1. V shed 9 bases and J 4 bases; nucleotides not matched to a gene: 12. Germline V gives CDR1 SNHLY, CDR2 FYNNEI. CDR3 length: 16 residues. CDR3 DNA: TGTGCCAGTATCCACCCCGGGACAGGGGGCGGAGAGACCCAGTACTTC. Amino acid sequence: CASIHPGTGGGETQYF. Complete variable domain (other parts from reference TRBV2 and TRBJ2-5): EPEVTQTPSHQVTQMGQEVILRCVPISNHLYFYWYRQILGQKVEFLVSFYNNEISEKSEIFDDQFSVERPDGSNFTLKIRSTKLEDSAMYFCASIHPGTGGGETQYFGPGTRLLVL.

The V and J genes are TRBV3-1 and TRBJ1-6; D not resolved. Germline V gene data show CDR1 as LGHDT and CDR2 as YNNKEL (reference sequence). CDR3 size: 14 residues. V was clipped by 3 bases and J by 12 bases, with 15 bases between them. The CDR3 reads CASSHPSTSLPLHF. CDR3 bases: TGTGCCAGCAGCCACCCAAGCACTTCCTTACCCCTCCACTTT.

This clonotype was recorded a few times. The rearrangement joins TRBV30 to TRBJ2-4, with D possibly matching TRBD2 (5 bases). Per germline, CDR1 GTSNPN and CDR2 SVGIG (reference sequence). CDR3 size: 14 residues. V lost 2 bases to trimming and J lost 0 bases, with 8 bases between them. CDR3 sequence (DNA): TGTGCCTGGAGTCCCGGGGTAGCCAAAAACATTCAGTACTTC. Protein: CAWSPGVAKNIQYF.

The V call is TRBV5-1, the J call TRBJ2-2; 7 bases match TRBD1. In germline, CDR1 is SGHRS, CDR2 YFSETQ. This CDR3 contains 15 residues. Losses at the gene ends were 4 bases for V and 5 bases for J; bases not matched to a gene: 8. The CDR3 DNA follows: TGCGCCAGCAGCCCCGCCCCAGGGGGTACCGGGGAGCTGTTTTTT. Amino acids: CASSPAPGGTGELFF.

The chain joins TRBV6-4 to TRBJ2-7, with D possibly TRBD1 on 6 matching bases. Trimming took 3 bases from V and 7 from J, leaving 13 bases between them. The CDR3 spans 13 residues. Germline V lookup: CDR1 MRHNA, CDR2 SNTAGT. CDR3 in amino acids: CASSEYGGSEQYF. CDR3 in DNA: TGTGCCAGCAGTGAATATGGGGGCAGTGAGCAGTACTTC.

The rearrangement uses TRBV12-5 and TRBJ2-1, with TRBD2 matching over 14 bases. The junction had 2 bases not matched to a gene; V was cut back by 8 bases and J by 8 bases. The CDR3 contains 13 residues. Germline V gene sequence: CDR1 LGHNT, CDR2 FRNRAP. The CDR3 is CASTTSGRDEQFF. The CDR3 DNA sequence: TGTGCTAGTACGACTAGCGGGAGGGATGAGCAGTTCTTC.

The V gene is TRBV11-2, the J gene TRBJ1-1; D is unresolved. Trimming removed 8 bases from V and 0 bases from J, with 7 bases in between. Germline CDR1 SGHAT, CDR2 FQNNGV. This CDR3 has 12 amino acids. The CDR3 protein is CASGRLNTEAFF. The DNA of the CDR3 is TGTGCCAGCGGCCGACTGAACACTGAAGCTTTCTTT.

The chain links TRBV20-1 to TRBJ1-1; 7 bases align to TRBD1. Trimming removed 5 bases from V and 1 base from J; junction bases left unmatched: 10. CDR1 is DFQATT, CDR2 SNEGSKA, per germline (reference sequence). The CDR3 runs 15 residues. In nucleotides, the CDR3 is TGCAGTGCTCTCTGGGCAGGGGGGGAGAACACTGAAGCTTTCTTT. Encoded protein: CSALWAGGENTEAFF.